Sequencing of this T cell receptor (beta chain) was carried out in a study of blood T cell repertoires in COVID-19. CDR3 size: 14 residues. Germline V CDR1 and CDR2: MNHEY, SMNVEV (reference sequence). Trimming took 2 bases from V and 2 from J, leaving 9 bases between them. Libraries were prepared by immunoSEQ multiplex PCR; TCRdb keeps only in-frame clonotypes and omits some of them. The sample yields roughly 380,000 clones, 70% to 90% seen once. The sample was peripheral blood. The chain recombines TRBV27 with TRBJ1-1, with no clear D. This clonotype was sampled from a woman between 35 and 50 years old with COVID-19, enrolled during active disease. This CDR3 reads CASSLGPANTEAFF. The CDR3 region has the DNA TGTGCCAGCAGTTTAGGGCCGGCTAACACTGAAGCTTTCTTT.